This TCR beta chain was found in a study of shared T cell receptors in the human thymus. Repertoires were generated with immunoSEQ multiplex PCR, while TCRdb's copy carries only in-frame clones and drops some. The top ten hold 0.0094% of the sample, which has some 660,000 clones, around 87% seen once. Between the trimmed V and J ends, which lost 0 bases and 5 bases, there was a span of 15 bases. Germline V gene lookup returns CDR1 SGDLS and CDR2 YYNGEE. The CDR3 is 16 residues long. This sample also belongs to another study, concerning human thymus T cells. In that study: Corrective heart surgery yielded resections, and these provided the thymus tissue. Apparent bias marked the V and J gene usage of thymic and blood repertoires. As related research reported, thymic repertoires overlapped highly among unrelated individuals.

The receptor was derived from a boy younger than two with a congenital heart defect. The chain links TRBV9 to TRBJ2-1; TRBD1 is a possible D gene (5 bases). The specimen sequenced was thymocytes. CDR3 residues: CASSVGFGEGDNEQFF. CDR3 sequence (DNA): TGTGCCAGCAGCGTAGGGTTTGGGGAAGGGGACAATGAGCAGTTCTTC.